This T cell receptor beta chain comes out of a study of T cell responses to AZD1222 COVID-19 vaccine. Study observations and caveats: Donor demographics were predominantly white British with a female majority; clonal diversity may be underestimated.

As to this clone: As yet, its antigen is unknown.

Repertoires were generated with immunoSEQ multiplex PCR, while TCRdb's copy carries only in-frame clones and drops some. The sample has 90,000 to 130,000 clones, approximately 90% seen once. The sequence came from an adult in good health. Sequencing was performed on peripheral blood, taken on day 0 of MenACWY control vaccination.

CDR3 in DNA: TGTGCCAGCAGCTTAGATCGAGGGGCGAGTCTCTATGGCTACACCTTC. Protein product: CASSLDRGASLYGYTF. This sequence joins TRBV11-2 and TRBJ1-2, with a tentative D call TRBD1 (5 bases). The CDR3 sequence is 16 residues long. CDR1 SGHAT and CDR2 FQNNGV come from the germline V gene. Trimming stripped 0 bases from V and 4 bases from J, with 15 bases between.